Below, 14 T cell receptor beta chains from the same sample are listed, as sequenced in a study of Graves' ophthalmopathy and Graves' hyperthyroidism. The sequenced template was RNA, covering the TCR beta CDR3 region. Scientists carried out first-round RT-PCR using HTBI primers and then a second-round multiplex PCR. Via MiXCR, TCRdb re-called the multiplex PCR reads, giving one row per CDR3 protein. The sample carries more than 1,000,000 distinct CDR3 sequences, less than 45% recorded once. Sequencing input: peripheral blood or thyroid tissue (not recorded which). These receptors were taken from an adult man with Graves' hyperthyroidism.

In its sample, this clonotype was seen once. The chain couples TRBV5-1 to TRBJ2-5; D may be TRBD2 (6 bases). Germline V CDR1 and CDR2: SGHRS, YFSETQ. This CDR3 region has 19 residues. V was shortened by 4 bases and J by 2 bases, with 27 bases between the two germline ends. The CDR3 reads CASSLGGPGPSPFQETQYF. The CDR3 DNA follows: TGCGCCAGCAGCCTGGGAGGTCCGGGACCAAGTCCCTTTCAAGAGACCCAGTACTTC.

This clonotype showed up many times. This rearrangement joins TRBV7-9 to TRBJ1-5; D is ambiguous. Trimming pared 5 bases from V and 4 bases from J, leaving 6 bases between. Germline V gene sequence: CDR1 SEHNR, CDR2 FQNEAQ (reference sequence). The CDR3 sequence is 12 residues long. CDR3 amino acids: CASSTENQPQHF. In DNA form, the CDR3 reads TGTGCCAGCAGCACTGAAAATCAGCCCCAGCATTTT. Full variable domain (remainder filled in from reference TRBV7-9 and TRBJ1-5): DTGVSQNPRHKITKRGQNVTFRCDPISEHNRLYWYRQTLGQGPEFLTYFQNEAQLEKSRLLSDRFSAERPKGSFSTLEIQRTEQGDSAMYLCASSTENQPQHFGDGTRLSIL.

This clonotype turned up a few times. V usage is TRBV25-1 and J usage is TRBJ2-5, with D possibly called TRBD1 or TRBD2 (6 bases each). The V and J ends lost 1 base and 2 bases respectively, with 11 bases between them. This CDR3 comprises 15 residues. Germline V CDR1 and CDR2: MGHDK, SYGVNS. The CDR3, as DNA: TGTGCCAGCAGTGAATCTAGGGGGACTCAAGAGACCCAGTACTTC. This translates into CASSESRGTQETQYF.

The chain couples TRBV10-3 to TRBJ1-4, with 7 bases identical to TRBD1. J gave up 0 bases and V 10 bases, and 14 bases lay outside the gene matches. Per the germline V gene, CDR1 is ENHRY and CDR2 is SYGVKD. The CDR3 length is 17 residues. In DNA form, the CDR3 reads TGTGCCAGCGCGACAGGGAGAATAACCGCAACTAATGAAAAACTGTTTTTT. It translates to CASATGRITATNEKLFF.

This clonotype came up a few times. The J gene is TRBJ1-1, the V gene TRBV7-2; D is undetermined. The CDR3 has 16 amino acids. V was cut by 5 bases and J by 5 bases, with 21 bases left in between. Looked up from germline, CDR1 is SGHTA and CDR2 is FQGNSA. The chain's CDR3 is CASSPVGAVGGTEAFF. Written as DNA, the CDR3 is TGTGCCAGCAGCCCTGTGGGTGCGGTGGGAGGTACTGAAGCTTTCTTT.

A remark on this clonotype: Its ends do not fully match the called genes, so a read error is possible. The chain uses TRBV7-2 and TRBJ2-6; D may be TRBD1 (5 bases). Germline loops: CDR1 SGHTA, CDR2 FQGNSA. This CDR3 region has 17 residues. The CDR3: CASSLDGRRSGANVLTF. The CDR3 DNA is TGTGCCAGCAGCTTAGATGGCAGGCGCTCTGGGGCCAACGTCCTTACTTTC.

This clonotype was seen only a few times. The V call is TRBV4-2, the J call TRBJ1-2; D unresolved. The CDR3 runs 13 residues. The V end lost 4 bases, the J end lost 6 bases, and 12 bases lay between the germline ends. Germline-derived CDR1 and CDR2 are LGHNA and YNFKEQ. The CDR3 nucleotides read TGTGCCAGCAGCCCTGTACCCCAAAATGGCTACACCTTC. Its protein product is CASSPVPQNGYTF.

A remark on this clonotype: A much larger clone lies a single base off, so this may be a read error. This chain uses TRBV2 with TRBJ1-1, with D unclear. Trimming took off 7 bases at V and 0 bases at J, with 9 bases between the two ends. The V gene's germline CDR1 is SNHLY and CDR2 FYNNEI. The CDR3 is 13 amino acids. The CDR3 DNA is TGTGCCAGCATATTGAGGGTGAACACTGAAGCTTTCTTT. Residues: CASILRVNTEAFF.

Many counts were recorded for this clonotype. The chain joins TRBV2 to TRBJ2-5; 8 nucleotides agree with TRBD1. This CDR3 region has 15 residues. The V gene's germline CDR1 is SNHLY and CDR2 FYNNEI. Losses at the gene ends were 5 bases for V and 4 bases for J; bases not matched to a gene: 9. CDR3 in DNA: TGTGCCAGCAGTCCCGACAGGGGCAAAGGAGAGACCCAGTACTTC. It yields the protein CASSPDRGKGETQYF.

Many counts were recorded for this clonotype. The gene calls are TRBV2 and TRBJ1-4; 7 bases match TRBD1. The CDR3 covers 15 residues. V was clipped by 3 bases and J by 4 bases; unmatched bases: 5. Per the germline V gene, CDR1 is SNHLY and CDR2 is FYNNEI. The CDR3 protein is CASSEVGDSNEKLFF. The CDR3 nucleotides read TGTGCCAGCAGTGAGGTCGGGGACAGTAATGAAAAACTGTTTTTT.

There are many counts of this clonotype. The chain is built from TRBV7-8 and TRBJ2-5; TRBD2 agrees at 8 bases. Germline V gene data show CDR1 as SGHVS and CDR2 as FQNEAQ. CDR3 length equals 15 residues. Germline trimming cut 0 bases from V and 6 bases from J; bases unmatched to any gene: 6. CDR3 DNA sequence: TGTGCCAGCAGCTTAGCCCTGACTAGCGTACAGACCCAGTACTTC. It is translated as CASSLALTSVQTQYF.

This clonotype was seen at least ten times. V and J are TRBV24-1 and TRBJ2-2, with TRBD1 matching 9 bases. Germline-derived CDR1 and CDR2 are KGHDR and SFDVKD. V was clipped by 8 bases and J by 2 bases; unmatched bases: 5. CDR3 size: 15 residues. This CDR3 is CATKGQGGNTGELFF. The CDR3 coding sequence is TGTGCCACCAAGGGACAGGGCGGTAACACCGGGGAGCTGTTTTTT.

This rearrangement joins TRBV7-3 to TRBJ1-4; no definite D call. V was trimmed by 5 bases and J by 7 bases, leaving 11 bases between them. Germline V lookup: CDR1 SGHTA, CDR2 FQGTGA. CDR3 length: 13 amino acids. The CDR3 loop is CASSLTTSEKLFF. DNA of the CDR3: TGTGCCAGCAGCCTCACGACGAGTGAAAAACTGTTTTTT.

Comments on this clonotype: A much larger clone sits a single nucleotide away, making a read error possible. The DNA of the CDR3 is TGTGCCAGCAGCTTCGGAGGACGCGACACCGGGGAGCTGTTTTTT. Translating it yields CASSFGGRDTGELFF. The rearrangement joins TRBV7-9 to TRBJ2-2; D perhaps matches TRBD2 (5 bases). V gave up 3 bases and J gave up 3 bases, with 11 bases separating them. The CDR3 has 15 amino acids. Germline V gene data show CDR1 as SEHNR and CDR2 as FQNEAQ (reference sequence).